This record covers a single T cell receptor beta chain. This clone was picked up a small number of times. Its target antigen remains unknown. The input lacks base qualities; no much larger clone sits a single base away. This sample is part of a study of T cells in localized non-small cell lung cancer (TCRdb year 2020). About the full investigation: The study analyzed T cell repertoires of 200 to 250 early-stage NSCLC patients, comparing tumors and uninvolved tumor-adjacent lungs. The cohort comprised some 220 treatment-naïve NSCLC patients with resected, localized lung tumors. NSCLC patients had a mean age of approximately 66 years, and 129 were male and 107 female.

The germline V gene (reference sequence) provides CDR1 LNHDA and CDR2 SQIVND. Trimming costs V 7 bases and J 0 bases, and their ends lie 13 bases apart. The CDR3 covers 15 residues, taking in both the cysteine and the phenylalanine. Kept here is only the CDR3 DNA, which spans 45 bases and is read in frame from base 1. Paper-wide results and their limitations: A median of about 53 of the top 100 tumor clones were detected in paired uninvolved adjacent lung, and around 30 of these tumor clones were also found among the top 100 clones of the paired uninvolved adjacent lung. Because multi-region tumor sequencing was not done, intratumor heterogeneity could not be ruled out. Higher T cell density in blood was associated with longer overall survival, whereas higher clonality in adjacent lung was associated with shorter survival. Uninvolved tumor-adjacent lung showed the highest T cell clonality, higher than tumor, which suggests more focused antigenic responses in the uninvolved tumor-adjacent lung. Because the study design was exploratory, TCR variables were selected using unadjusted p-values without false-discovery rate correction.

At diagnosis, tumor, uninvolved tumor-adjacent lung and peripheral blood were collected and then preserved as a mix of FFPE and fresh-frozen material. For TCR repertoire profiling, blood samples were analyzed in the form of peripheral blood mononuclear cells. The immunoSEQ Assay was used to sequence TCR beta CDR3 regions from DNA. The study's processing was this. To compute T cell density, TCR beta template counts were normalized to usable DNA, which was estimated by amplifying housekeeping genes. The preseqR package was used to estimate richness by extrapolating to 400,000 templates for PBMC samples and to 120,000 templates for tissue samples. Clonality was defined by subtracting Pielou's evenness from one. Tissue-enriched TCRs were identified through differential abundance testing performed on productive amino-acid clonotypes, with a minimum total count of 5 and an alpha of 0.1. The Jaccard Index and the Morisita Overlap Index were used to measure how much the repertoires overlapped between compartments. TCR beta CDR3s were clustered by GLIPH together with public tetramer-defined viral CDR3s, and at least three viral sequences plus V-gene enrichment were required for viral motifs. TCRdb obtained this table from immuneACCESS and retained in-frame rearrangements with V and J assigned. These tables miss some clones; where compared with another copy, unresolved V genes account for less than half of the shortfall, and the remainder is unexplained. The V and J calls and clone size come from that table; D and trimming were worked out from the DNA. The sample table lists tens of thousands of clones, approximately 90% of them with a count of one. Approximately 22% of the sample is taken by the ten largest.

The chain is made from TRBV19 and TRBJ1-3, with a tentative D gene TRBD1 over 5 matching bases. This receptor was obtained from a man aged 40 to 70 with stage II squamous cell lung carcinoma. The input for sequencing was PBMCs, taken before any cancer treatment. The nucleotide sequence reads as follows: TGTGCCAGTACCCAACAGGAAGGCTCTGGAAACACCATATATTTT. Translated, this is CASTQQEGSGNTIYF.